This T cell receptor (beta chain) was identified during a study of shared clonotypes between healthy human individuals. At the level of the study: With ages of 18 to 49, the donors were a couple of women and a few men. General study findings and limits: With several donors compared, 4.5% to 6.5% of naive CD4 clonotypes were shared. Lower generation probabilities were found for non-shared clonotypes than for those shared by all four donors.

Clones were read by immunoSEQ multiplex PCR, and TCRdb kept only the in-frame ones, dropping some. Among more than 850,000 clones listed, roughly 74% were seen once. The CDR3 consists of 13 residues. V was pared by 2 bases and J by 3 bases, with 8 bases between. Germline CDR1 and CDR2: SGHTA and FQGTGA. Concerning this clone: Its antigen is unknown.

The source is a man aged 18 to 29 in good health. Some clones in this sample may be carry-over from other donors' samples. The sample comprised memory CD4+ T cells from PBMCs. Subset: CD45RA-negative fraction. J is TRBJ2-7 and V is TRBV7-3; D is unclear. The CDR3 reads CASSLRDGYEQYF. The CDR3 DNA reads as TGTGCCAGCAGCTTACGAGACGGCTACGAGCAGTACTTC.